This T cell receptor beta chain comes out of a study of shared clonotypes between healthy human individuals. Study information: Three CD4 naive, three CD4 memory, two CD8 naive and one CD8 memory plate were used per donor.

Sequencing used immunoSEQ multiplex PCR; TCRdb keeps in-frame clones, though not all of them. The table has nearly 750,000 clones, approximately 72% seen once. The V gene's germline CDR1 is MDHEN and CDR2 SYDVKM. V lost 3 bases, J lost 6 bases, and 8 bases lay in between. The CDR3 is 13 amino acids. Many counts were recorded for this clone. As yet, its antigen is unknown. Study-level points and caveats: Rarefaction gave evidence that sorted-subset sequencing remained incomplete despite large depth. A small donor pool kept down the genetic and exposure-history diversity that was represented.

The chain has TRBV28 and TRBJ2-2; D unresolved. Material: memory CD4+ T cells sorted from blood. Subset noted: CD45RA-negative fraction. The receptor comes from a woman aged 25 to 39 in good health. Written as DNA, the CDR3 is TGTGCCAGCAGTTTTCTGTCCCCCGGGGAGCTGTTTTTT. This codes for CASSFLSPGELFF.